This note documents a single T cell receptor beta chain sequence. The antigen remains unidentified. TCRdb ran MiXCR on the reads and lists one entry per CDR3 protein. Of about 24,000 distinct CDR3 sequences listed, about 23% are singletons. This entry is derived from a study of T cell repertoires in cytomegalovirus infection. Study context: It can be stated that public TCR beta signatures indicated CMV infection as well as a matching HLA type.

The CDR3 sequence is 17 residues long. V shed 4 bases, J shed 0 bases, and the junction held 8 bases outside the gene matches. Germline V lookup: CDR1 SQVTM, CDR2 ANQGSEA. This sample comprised CD8+ T cells from cultured PBMCs, obtained from culture after CMV antigen stimulation. The V gene is TRBV29-1, the J gene TRBJ2-6; 8 bases fit TRBD1. This sequence originates from a human donor in good health (CMV status not recorded). Some clones in this sample may be carry-over from other donors' samples. CDR3 sequence (DNA): TGCAGCGTTGGAGGAACAGGGGGATACTCTGGGGCCAACGTCCTGACTTTC. Translating it yields CSVGGTGGYSGANVLTF.